The rows below give T cell receptor beta chains drawn from one sample of a study of beta chain features in type 1 diabetes. Assay: immunoSEQ multiplex PCR; the TCRdb copy retains only in-frame clones and omits some. Among around 300,000 clones listed, approximately 16% were seen once. Specimen: naive CD4+ T cells from blood. The receptor set was obtained from a young man with type 1 diabetes. Each CDR3 is given with its conserved first and last residue. Each record gives: V gene, J gene, D gene, clone size, CDR3 length, CDR3 protein, CDR3 DNA. A D gene is named only where the DNA matches it firmly. Size values are once, few and many counts, or a class for expanded clones, and some rows have none.

v_gene: TRBV6-6; j_gene: TRBJ1-2; d_gene: TRBD1; abundance: few; len: 14; CDR3aa: CASSFRDRAPGYTF; CDR3nt: TGTGCCAGCAGTTTCCGGGACAGGGCGCCCGGCTACACCTTC
v_gene: TRBV11-1; j_gene: TRBJ2-1; d_gene: NA; abundance: few; len: 15; CDR3aa: CASSFFRGSYNEQFF; CDR3nt: TGTGCCAGCAGCTTCTTCAGGGGCTCCTACAATGAGCAGTTCTTC
v_gene: TRBV4-1; j_gene: TRBJ2-3; d_gene: TRBD2; abundance: few; len: 16; CDR3aa: CASSQVGTRGADTQYF; CDR3nt: TGCGCCAGCAGCCAAGTGGGGACTAGGGGCGCAGATACGCAGTATTTT
v_gene: TRBV5-4; j_gene: TRBJ2-4; d_gene: TRBD2; abundance: NA; len: 15; CDR3aa: CASRLWGGAKNIQYF; CDR3nt: TGTGCCAGCAGGCTCTGGGGGGGAGCCAAAAACATTCAGTACTTC
v_gene: TRBV5-6; j_gene: TRBJ1-2; d_gene: TRBD1; abundance: NA; len: 14; CDR3aa: CASSPDRGHYGYTF; CDR3nt: TGTGCCAGCAGCCCAGACAGGGGGCACTATGGCTACACCTTC
v_gene: TRBV18; j_gene: TRBJ1-1; d_gene: TRBD1; abundance: NA; len: 14; CDR3aa: CASSPDRANTEAFF; CDR3nt: TGTGCCAGCTCACCTGACAGGGCCAACACTGAAGCTTTCTTT
v_gene: TRBV21-1; j_gene: TRBJ2-7; d_gene: NA; abundance: few; len: 14; CDR3aa: CASSKLGQGDEQYF; CDR3nt: TGTGCCAGCAGCAAACTGGGACAGGGCGACGAGCAGTACTTC
v_gene: TRBV4-2; j_gene: TRBJ2-7; d_gene: TRBD2; abundance: NA; len: 20; CDR3aa: CASSQDHSRTSGIWSHEQYF; CDR3nt: TGTGCCAGCAGCCAAGACCATTCGAGGACTAGCGGGATTTGGTCCCACGAGCAGTACTTC
v_gene: TRBV11-2; j_gene: TRBJ2-1; d_gene: NA; abundance: NA; len: 15; CDR3aa: CASSYGLGVINEQFF; CDR3nt: TGTGCCAGCAGCTACGGGCTAGGGGTGATCAATGAGCAGTTCTTC
v_gene: TRBV28; j_gene: TRBJ1-2; d_gene: NA; abundance: NA; len: 13; CDR3aa: CASSPAPNYGYTF; CDR3nt: TGTGCCAGCAGCCCAGCGCCGAACTATGGCTACACCTTC
v_gene: TRBV7-2; j_gene: TRBJ1-5; d_gene: NA; abundance: NA; len: 16; CDR3aa: CASSLVRGGSNQPQHF; CDR3nt: TGTGCCAGCAGCTTAGTGCGGGGGGGGAGCAATCAGCCCCAGCATTTT
v_gene: TRBV18; j_gene: TRBJ2-5; d_gene: TRBD2; abundance: few; len: 16; CDR3aa: CASSPSASGRRETQYF; CDR3nt: TGTGCCAGCTCACCTTCGGCTAGCGGGAGGCGAGAGACCCAGTACTTC
v_gene: TRBV19; j_gene: TRBJ1-5; d_gene: TRBD1; abundance: NA; len: 13; CDR3aa: CASSPTGDQPQHF; CDR3nt: TGTGCCAGTAGCCCGACAGGGGATCAGCCCCAGCATTTT
v_gene: TRBV27; j_gene: TRBJ1-1; d_gene: NA; abundance: few; len: 14; CDR3aa: CASSFSFGGTEAFF; CDR3nt: TGTGCCAGCAGTTTTAGTTTCGGGGGAACTGAAGCTTTCTTT
v_gene: TRBV28; j_gene: TRBJ2-2; d_gene: NA; abundance: NA; len: 16; CDR3aa: CASSSSGALYTGELFF; CDR3nt: TGTGCCAGCAGTTCGTCAGGGGCCCTCTACACCGGGGAGCTGTTTTTT
v_gene: TRBV27; j_gene: TRBJ1-2; d_gene: TRBD1; abundance: NA; len: 14; CDR3aa: CASSRPGQGHGYTF; CDR3nt: TGTGCCAGCAGCCGACCGGGACAGGGACATGGCTACACCTTC
v_gene: TRBV6-5; j_gene: TRBJ1-1; d_gene: NA; abundance: few; len: 13; CDR3aa: CASREGRGTEAFF; CDR3nt: TGTGCCAGCAGAGAGGGAAGAGGGACTGAAGCTTTCTTT
v_gene: TRBV20-1; j_gene: TRBJ2-1; d_gene: TRBD2; abundance: NA; len: 10; CDR3aa: CSVSAGERFF; CDR3nt: TGCAGTGTCTCGGCGGGAGAGCGGTTCTTC
v_gene: TRBV30; j_gene: TRBJ1-1; d_gene: NA; abundance: few; len: 12; CDR3aa: CAWSVSGQQAFF; CDR3nt: TGTGCCTGGAGTGTCTCGGGTCAGCAAGCTTTCTTT
v_gene: TRBV28; j_gene: TRBJ2-2; d_gene: NA; abundance: NA; len: 14; CDR3aa: CASLATLVTGELFF; CDR3nt: TGTGCCAGCCTCGCTACCTTAGTAACCGGGGAGCTGTTTTTT
v_gene: TRBV7-9; j_gene: TRBJ1-2; d_gene: NA; abundance: few; len: 12; CDR3aa: CASSSQGSGYTF; CDR3nt: TGTGCCAGCAGCTCACAGGGAAGCGGCTACACCTTC
v_gene: TRBV7-2; j_gene: TRBJ2-5; d_gene: TRBD1; abundance: NA; len: 14; CDR3aa: CASSRDRRKETQYF; CDR3nt: TGTGCCAGCAGCCGGGACAGGAGAAAAGAGACCCAGTACTTC
v_gene: TRBV4-1; j_gene: TRBJ1-2; d_gene: TRBD1; abundance: NA; len: 14; CDR3aa: CASSIRDRGHGYTF; CDR3nt: TGCGCCAGCAGCATACGGGACAGGGGGCATGGCTACACCTTC
v_gene: TRBV5-1; j_gene: TRBJ2-1; d_gene: NA; abundance: NA; len: 16; CDR3aa: CASSPGSRGFYNEQFF; CDR3nt: TGCGCCAGCAGCCCTGGCTCCCGGGGGTTCTACAATGAGCAGTTCTTC
v_gene: TRBV5-1; j_gene: TRBJ2-7; d_gene: NA; abundance: NA; len: 15; CDR3aa: CASSLRGTSSYEQYF; CDR3nt: TGCGCCAGCAGCCTCCGGGGGACCAGCTCCTACGAGCAGTACTTC
v_gene: TRBV7-6; j_gene: TRBJ2-7; d_gene: TRBD2; abundance: NA; len: 16; CDR3aa: CASSLTGGPPSYEQYF; CDR3nt: TGTGCCAGCAGCTTAACGGGAGGGCCCCCTTCCTACGAGCAGTACTTC
v_gene: TRBV28; j_gene: TRBJ1-2; d_gene: TRBD1; abundance: few; len: 13; CDR3aa: CASSNGQAYGYTF; CDR3nt: TGTGCCAGCAGTAACGGACAGGCCTATGGCTACACCTTC
v_gene: TRBV28; j_gene: TRBJ2-7; d_gene: NA; abundance: few; len: 12; CDR3aa: CASSLGPDKQYF; CDR3nt: TGTGCCAGCAGTTTAGGTCCCGACAAGCAGTACTTC
v_gene: TRBV5-4; j_gene: TRBJ2-3; d_gene: NA; abundance: few; len: 16; CDR3aa: CASSSPSLEYTDTQYF; CDR3nt: TGTGCCAGCAGCTCCCCCTCCCTAGAATACACAGATACGCAGTATTTT
v_gene: TRBV5-4; j_gene: TRBJ2-2; d_gene: NA; abundance: NA; len: 16; CDR3aa: CASSLAGNRAHGELFF; CDR3nt: TGTGCCAGCAGCTTGGCCGGGAACAGGGCCCACGGGGAGCTGTTTTTT
v_gene: TRBV28; j_gene: TRBJ2-7; d_gene: TRBD1; abundance: NA; len: 13; CDR3aa: CASSLLDRDEQYF; CDR3nt: TGTGCCAGCAGTTTACTCGACAGGGACGAGCAGTACTTC
v_gene: TRBV30; j_gene: TRBJ2-7; d_gene: TRBD1; abundance: few; len: 14; CDR3aa: CAWSVQTGGLRQYF; CDR3nt: TGTGCCTGGAGTGTACAGACAGGGGGGCTCAGGCAGTACTTC
v_gene: TRBV7-9; j_gene: TRBJ1-1; d_gene: NA; abundance: NA; len: 13; CDR3aa: CASSWRSNTEAFF; CDR3nt: TGTGCCAGCAGCTGGAGATCGAACACTGAAGCTTTCTTT
v_gene: TRBV6-5; j_gene: TRBJ2-2; d_gene: TRBD2; abundance: once; len: 16; CDR3aa: CASSYLAGGHGGELFF; CDR3nt: TGTGCCAGCAGTTACCTAGCGGGGGGGCATGGCGGGGAGCTGTTTTTT
v_gene: TRBV28; j_gene: TRBJ2-3; d_gene: TRBD2; abundance: few; len: 18; CDR3aa: CASSPTTLAGAYTDTQYF; CDR3nt: TGTGCCAGCAGCCCGACAACACTAGCGGGGGCGTATACAGATACGCAGTATTTT
v_gene: TRBV19; j_gene: TRBJ2-3; d_gene: NA; abundance: NA; len: 16; CDR3aa: CASSIGERRNTDTQYF; CDR3nt: TGTGCCAGTAGTATAGGGGAGCGTCGCAACACAGATACGCAGTATTTT
v_gene: TRBV30; j_gene: TRBJ1-5; d_gene: NA; abundance: NA; len: 13; CDR3aa: CAWRRDSNQPQHF; CDR3nt: TGTGCCTGGAGGAGGGATAGCAATCAGCCCCAGCATTTT
v_gene: TRBV6-4; j_gene: TRBJ2-3; d_gene: TRBD1; abundance: NA; len: 14; CDR3aa: CASSDSRDRGTQYF; CDR3nt: TGTGCCAGCAGTGACTCCCGGGACAGGGGCACGCAGTATTTT
v_gene: TRBV2; j_gene: TRBJ1-2; d_gene: TRBD1; abundance: few; len: 16; CDR3aa: CASSARRDRNLYGYTF; CDR3nt: TGTGCCAGCAGTGCCCGACGGGACAGGAACCTCTATGGCTACACCTTC
v_gene: TRBV4-1; j_gene: TRBJ1-2; d_gene: NA; abundance: NA; len: 14; CDR3aa: CASRRLGGNYGYTF; CDR3nt: TGCGCCAGCAGAAGATTAGGAGGGAACTATGGCTACACCTTC
v_gene: TRBV30; j_gene: TRBJ1-4; d_gene: TRBD1; abundance: few; len: 15; CDR3aa: CAWSATGGSFEKLFF; CDR3nt: TGTGCCTGGAGCGCTACAGGGGGAAGCTTTGAAAAACTGTTTTTT
v_gene: TRBV6-6; j_gene: TRBJ2-7; d_gene: TRBD1; abundance: few; len: 15; CDR3aa: CASSLGTGGSYEQYF; CDR3nt: TGTGCCAGCAGTCTGGGGACAGGGGGCTCCTACGAGCAGTACTTC
v_gene: TRBV2; j_gene: TRBJ2-1; d_gene: NA; abundance: NA; len: 12; CDR3aa: CASRERVNEQFF; CDR3nt: TGTGCCAGCCGTGAGAGGGTCAATGAGCAGTTCTTC
v_gene: TRBV28; j_gene: TRBJ2-7; d_gene: TRBD1; abundance: few; len: 14; CDR3aa: CASTRGQGVREQYF; CDR3nt: TGTGCCAGCACCCGGGGACAGGGGGTGCGGGAGCAGTACTTC
v_gene: TRBV28; j_gene: TRBJ2-3; d_gene: NA; abundance: NA; len: 13; CDR3aa: CASEGEGTDTQYF; CDR3nt: TGTGCCAGCGAAGGAGAAGGCACAGATACGCAGTATTTT
v_gene: TRBV19; j_gene: TRBJ2-5; d_gene: TRBD2; abundance: few; len: 14; CDR3aa: CASKPRGSTETQYF; CDR3nt: TGTGCCAGTAAGCCGCGGGGGTCAACAGAGACCCAGTACTTC
v_gene: TRBV18; j_gene: TRBJ2-7; d_gene: TRBD1; abundance: few; len: 14; CDR3aa: CASSGQGASREQYF; CDR3nt: TGTGCCAGCTCAGGACAGGGGGCGTCTCGCGAGCAGTACTTC
v_gene: TRBV10-2; j_gene: TRBJ2-7; d_gene: TRBD2; abundance: NA; len: 14; CDR3aa: CASIRSGGSYEQYF; CDR3nt: TGCGCCAGCATTCGTAGCGGGGGATCCTACGAGCAGTACTTC
v_gene: TRBV30; j_gene: TRBJ1-5; d_gene: NA; abundance: NA; len: 14; CDR3aa: CAWSRGRENQPQHF; CDR3nt: TGTGCCTGGAGTCGGGGTCGTGAGAATCAGCCCCAGCATTTT
v_gene: TRBV29-1; j_gene: TRBJ2-7; d_gene: TRBD1; abundance: NA; len: 12; CDR3aa: CSVRDRDYEQYF; CDR3nt: TGCAGCGTTCGGGACAGAGACTACGAGCAGTACTTC
v_gene: TRBV11-2; j_gene: TRBJ2-1; d_gene: NA; abundance: few; len: 12; CDR3aa: CASSSGTASPFF; CDR3nt: TGTGCCAGCAGCTCGGGGACTGCTAGCCCGTTCTTC
v_gene: TRBV18; j_gene: TRBJ1-1; d_gene: TRBD1; abundance: NA; len: 17; CDR3aa: CASSPREQGATNTEAFF; CDR3nt: TGTGCCAGCTCACCACGGGAACAGGGGGCAACGAACACTGAAGCTTTCTTT
v_gene: TRBV6-1; j_gene: TRBJ2-6; d_gene: NA; abundance: few; len: 16; CDR3aa: CASSETRSPGANVLTF; CDR3nt: TGTGCCAGCAGTGAAACCCGGTCCCCTGGGGCCAACGTCCTGACTTTC